The 31 T cell receptor beta chains given below trace back to one sample, sequenced in a study of cytomegalovirus exposure and HLA in healthy donors. Primers: 60 Vbeta forward and 13 Jbeta reverse. Here immunoSEQ multiplex PCR was the method, and the copy in TCRdb shows in-frame clones only, minus some. This sample has about 150,000 clones; approximately 81% occur once, and the top ten carry about 2.7%. The sample was PBMCs. The receptor source for this set is a young man in good health and CMV-seropositive.

This clone was counted a single time. The chain combines TRBV5-1 with TRBJ2-2, with 7 bases aligning to TRBD2. J lost 7 bases, V lost 5 bases, and 14 bases had no gene match. Germline-derived CDR1 and CDR2 are SGHRS and YFSETQ. The CDR3 has 16 amino acids. The CDR3: CASRSEAGVRNGELFF. Written as DNA, the CDR3 is TGCGCCAGCAGAAGTGAGGCGGGAGTGAGAAACGGGGAGCTGTTTTTT.

In DNA, the CDR3 is TGCGCCAGCAGCTTGGTGGGGGCATCAGGCTACACCTTC. It is translated as CASSLVGASGYTF. This chain uses TRBV5-1 with TRBJ1-2; D may be TRBD1 (6 bases). V was clipped by 0 bases and J by 8 bases, with 11 bases between them. The germline V gene has CDR1 SGHRS and CDR2 YFSETQ. This CDR3 spans 13 amino acids.

The chain carries TRBV5-5 and TRBJ2-5; TRBD1 might be the D (5 bases). Germline CDR1 SGHKS, CDR2 YYEKEE (reference sequence). The CDR3 is 16 residues long. V was cut by 0 bases and J by 5 bases, with 17 bases left in between. The CDR3 here is CASSLVGQGIWETQYF. In DNA form, the CDR3 reads TGTGCCAGCAGCTTGGTCGGGCAGGGCATCTGGGAGACCCAGTACTTC.

The chain joins TRBV30 to TRBJ2-7; 9 bases agree with TRBD2. This CDR3 has 14 residues. CDR1 is GTSNPN and CDR2 is SVGIG in the germline V gene (reference sequence). After removal of 3 bases from V and 5 bases from J, the junction contained 8 bases not matched to a gene. CDR3 protein: CAWRATSGAHEQYF. The CDR3, as DNA: TGTGCCTGGAGGGCGACTAGCGGAGCTCACGAGCAGTACTTC.

This chain connects TRBV4-1 to TRBJ2-4; a possible D gene is TRBD1 (6 bases). The V and J ends lost 1 base and 2 bases respectively, with 15 bases between them. Germline assignment: CDR1 MGHRA and CDR2 YSYEKL. This CDR3 is 17 amino acids long. The CDR3 loop reads CASSQVGTRVSKNIQYF. The DNA for the CDR3 is TGCGCCAGCAGCCAAGTGGGGACAAGAGTATCCAAAAACATTCAGTACTTC.

The chain has TRBV7-2 and TRBJ2-3; D is unresolved. The CDR3 is 12 residues long. V lost 2 bases, J lost 6 bases, and 6 bases lay in between. Germline CDR1 SGHTA, CDR2 FQGNSA. The CDR3 spells CASSLSLDTQYF. CDR3 sequence (DNA): TGTGCCAGCAGCTTATCGTTGGATACGCAGTATTTT.

This chain links TRBV29-1 with TRBJ1-1; D is unresolved. CDR1 and CDR2 (germline): SQVTM, ANQGSEA. Trimming shortened V by 5 bases and J by 1 base, and 5 bases separated the two germline ends. The CDR3 is 11 residues long. CDR3 residues: CSVLPNTEAFF. Here the CDR3 DNA reads TGCAGCGTTCTTCCGAACACTGAAGCTTTCTTT.

This chain connects TRBV6-5 to TRBJ1-1, with 7 bases fitting TRBD1. The germline CDR1 and CDR2 sequences are MNHEY and SVGAGI. V dropped 3 bases and J dropped 1; count of bases not matched to a gene: 5. The CDR3 contains 15 residues. CDR3 amino acids: CASSYGDRSNTEAFF. The CDR3 DNA reads as TGTGCCAGCAGTTATGGGGACAGATCGAACACTGAAGCTTTCTTT.

This sequence joins TRBV5-6 and TRBJ1-5, with D tentatively TRBD1 (6 bases). The CDR3 spans 14 residues. Germline CDR1 and CDR2: SGHDT and YYEEEE. The V end lost 3 bases, the J end lost 4 bases, and 11 bases lay between the germline ends. CDR3 DNA sequence: TGTGCCAGCAGCTGGGGGGGCAGAAATCAGCCCCAGCATTTT. It yields the protein CASSWGGRNQPQHF. The full variable domain, rest sourced from reference TRBV5-6 and TRBJ1-5, is DAGVTQSPTHLIKTRGQQVTLRCSPKSGHDTVSWYQQALGQGPQFIFQYYEEEERQRGNFPDRFSGHQFPNYSSELNVNALLLGDSALYLCASSWGGRNQPQHFGDGTRLSIL.

CDR3 sequence: CASSQGGQGAAFF. In DNA, the CDR3 is TGTGCCAGCAGCCAAGGGGGGCAGGGGGCTGCTTTCTTT. The chain employs TRBV14 and TRBJ1-1, with 8 bases aligning to TRBD1. Germline V gene data show CDR1 as SGHDN and CDR2 as FVKESK. The CDR3 is 13 residues long. J lost 11 bases, V lost 1 base, and 6 bases had no gene match.

The genes are TRBV5-1 and TRBJ1-1; 7 nucleotides align to TRBD1. CDR1 is SGHRS, CDR2 YFSETQ, per germline. This CDR3 has 15 residues. Trimming at V came to 4 bases and at J to 3 bases, leaving 9 bases not matched to a gene. CDR3 amino acids: CASSLAGGEDTEAFF. The CDR3 DNA follows: TGCGCCAGCAGCCTGGCAGGGGGTGAAGACACTGAAGCTTTCTTT. Variable domain in full (rest from reference TRBV5-1 and TRBJ1-1): KAGVTQTPRYLIKTRGQQVTLSCSPISGHRSVSWYQQTPGQGLQFLFEYFSETQRNKGNFPGRFSGRQFSNSRSEMNVSTLELGDSALYLCASSLAGGEDTEAFFGQGTRLTVV.

The V and J genes are TRBV5-1 and TRBJ2-5, with unresolved D. The length of the CDR3 is 12 residues. V lost 4 bases and J 2 bases, leaving 6 bases between the germline ends. CDR1 is SGHRS and CDR2 is YFSETQ in the germline V gene. The DNA for the CDR3 is TGCGCCAGCAGCGTTACTCAAGAGACCCAGTACTTC. The encoded protein is CASSVTQETQYF.

The chain combines TRBV27 with TRBJ1-1, with TRBD1 matching 7 bases. The germline CDR1 and CDR2 sequences are MNHEY and SMNVEV (reference sequence). Germline trimming cut 2 bases from V and 9 bases from J; bases unmatched to any gene: 3. The CDR3 has 12 residues. CDR3 in amino acids: CASSLRQGKAFF. CDR3 in DNA: TGTGCCAGCAGTTTACGACAGGGTAAAGCTTTCTTT.

This chain uses TRBV9 with TRBJ2-3; 9 positions match TRBD2. V shed 0 bases, J shed 5 bases, and the junction held 4 bases outside the gene matches. From germline, CDR1 is SGDLS and CDR2 YYNGEE. The length of the CDR3 is 15 residues. The CDR3 DNA sequence: TGTGCCAGCAGCGTAGGAGCGGGAGGCATAGATACGCAGTATTTT. This encodes CASSVGAGGIDTQYF.

The chain couples TRBV7-9 to TRBJ1-2, with TRBD1 matching over 10 bases. V lost 3 bases, J lost 6 bases, and 13 bases stayed unmatched. Germline lookup yields CDR1 SEHNR and CDR2 FQNEAQ (reference sequence). The length of the CDR3 is 17 residues. Here the CDR3 reads CASSLTGGPSEWDGYTF. In DNA, the CDR3 is TGTGCCAGCAGCTTGACAGGGGGCCCAAGTGAGTGGGATGGCTACACCTTC.

The chain links TRBV4-3 to TRBJ1-2, with TRBD1 as a possible D gene (6 bases). This CDR3 has 15 amino acids. Trimming cost V 1 base and J 2 bases, with 11 bases left between them. Germline loops: CDR1 LGHNA, CDR2 YSLEER. This CDR3 reads CASSQVRQVNYGYTF. The DNA for the CDR3 is TGCGCCAGCAGCCAAGTTCGACAGGTAAACTATGGCTACACCTTC.

This clone has at least ten counts. This chain connects TRBV29-1 to TRBJ2-1; 8 bases map to TRBD1. The V gene's germline CDR1 is SQVTM and CDR2 ANQGSEA. This CDR3 contains 12 residues. V lost 7 bases and J lost 7; bases outside the gene matches: 6. CDR3 in DNA: TGCAGCGCGGACAGGGCGGGAAATGAGCAGTTCTTC. It is translated as CSADRAGNEQFF.

The chain combines TRBV11-1 with TRBJ1-2; D is perhaps TRBD1 (5 bases). Trimming shortened V by 3 bases and J by 7 bases, and 9 bases separated the two germline ends. CDR3 size: 12 residues. CDR1 is SGHAT, CDR2 FQDESV, per germline (reference sequence). The chain's CDR3 is CASSFDRRGYTF. In DNA form, the CDR3 reads TGTGCCAGCAGCTTCGACAGACGTGGCTACACCTTC.

This chain links TRBV6-6 with TRBJ1-5; D call uncertain. The CDR3 loop spans 12 amino acids. Germline V CDR1 and CDR2: MNHNY, SVGAGI (reference sequence). Trimming removed 4 bases at V and 4 bases at J, with 5 bases between. Written as DNA, the CDR3 is TGTGCCAGCAGTTCGGGGAATCAGCCCCAGCATTTT. As protein: CASSSGNQPQHF.

The chain recombines TRBV7-3 with TRBJ2-3; 11 bases are a match to TRBD2. With V trimmed by 5 bases and J by 14 bases, 9 bases remained unmatched. CDR1 and CDR2 from the germline V gene are SGHTA and FQGTGA. This CDR3 is 13 amino acids long. CDR3 loop: CASSLAGLADRYF. CDR3 sequence (DNA): TGTGCCAGCAGCCTGGCGGGACTAGCGGACAGGTATTTT. The full variable domain, rest sourced from reference TRBV7-3 and TRBJ2-3, is GAGVSQTPSNKVTEKGKYVELRCDPISGHTALYWYRQSLGQGPEFLIYFQGTGAADDSGLPNDRFFAVRPEGSVSTLKIQRTERGDSAVYLCASSLAGLADRYFGPGTRLTVL.

The chain combines TRBV29-1 with TRBJ1-4; 7 nucleotides align to TRBD1. Trimming took 4 bases from V and 8 from J; bases not matched to a gene: 10. In germline, CDR1 is SQVTM, CDR2 ANQGSEA. The CDR3 spans 14 residues. The CDR3 nucleotides read TGCAGCGTTGTGGCAGGGGGTACTAGGGAAAAACTGTTTTTT. Its translation is CSVVAGGTREKLFF.

The chain couples TRBV19 to TRBJ2-3, with a tentative D call TRBD2 (5 bases). The CDR3 is made up of 16 amino acids. V shed 0 bases and J shed 2 bases, with 12 bases lying between them. The germline V gene encodes CDR1 LNHDA and CDR2 SQIVND (reference sequence). CDR3: CASSIDPSGTTDTQYF. CDR3 coding DNA: TGTGCCAGTAGTATAGACCCCAGCGGCACCACAGATACGCAGTATTTT.

The J gene is TRBJ1-4, the V gene TRBV6-5, with TRBD1 identical over 10 bases. Looked up from germline, CDR1 is MNHEY and CDR2 is SVGAGI. The CDR3 covers 13 residues. V lost 8 bases to trimming and J lost 6 bases; unmatched junction nucleotides: 3. The CDR3 bases are TGTGCCAGCGGGGACAGGGGCTATGAAAAACTGTTTTTT. Translated: CASGDRGYEKLFF.

V and J are TRBV5-6 and TRBJ2-5; 9 positions match TRBD2. Germline assignment: CDR1 SGHDT and CDR2 YYEEEE. The CDR3 is made up of 17 amino acids. After removal of 4 bases from V and 4 bases from J, the junction contained 14 bases not matched to a gene. DNA of the CDR3: TGTGCCAGCAGCCCTCCGGTTAGTAGCGGGAGTCGAGAGACCCAGTACTTC. It specifies CASSPPVSSGSRETQYF. Complete variable domain (other parts from reference TRBV5-6 and TRBJ2-5): DAGVTQSPTHLIKTRGQQVTLRCSPKSGHDTVSWYQQALGQGPQFIFQYYEEEERQRGNFPDRFSGHQFPNYSSELNVNALLLGDSALYLCASSPPVSSGSRETQYFGPGTRLLVL.

The V call is TRBV21-1, the J call TRBJ2-1; the table's D gene call, TRBD2, was not cross checked with the DNA. TRBV21-1 is designated a pseudogene. There are 15 residues in the CDR3. For the CDR3, the DNA is TGTGCCAGCACCCTTAAGCGGGAAGCCGACAATGAGCAGTTCTTC. Translation gives CASTLKREADNEQFF.

The chain's CDR3 is CASSQRGGQETQYF. The CDR3 DNA reads as TGTGCCAGCAGCCAACGGGGAGGTCAAGAGACCCAGTACTTC. The V call is TRBV4-2, the J call TRBJ2-5, with D tentatively TRBD2 (6 bases). This CDR3 comprises 14 residues. CDR1 is LGHNA, CDR2 YNFKEQ, per germline. V was clipped by 2 bases and J by 2 bases, with 9 bases between them.

The V and J genes are TRBV5-6 and TRBJ2-5; D is unresolved. V was pared by 6 bases and J by 5 bases, with 14 bases between. The CDR3 is made up of 13 amino acids. Germline V gene data show CDR1 as SGHDT and CDR2 as YYEEEE. As DNA, the CDR3 is TGTGCCAGCACTTTCATGGAGCTGGAGACCCAGTACTTC. Translated, it gives CASTFMELETQYF.

The rearrangement joins TRBV15 to TRBJ2-3; 9 bases map to TRBD2. V lost 0 bases, J lost 2 bases, and 3 bases stayed unmatched. The CDR3 runs to 16 residues. The germline CDR1 and CDR2 sequences are LNHNV and YYDKDF (reference sequence). CDR3 loop: CATSRDAGGYTDTQYF. CDR3 nucleotide sequence: TGTGCCACCAGCAGAGATGCGGGAGGGTACACAGATACGCAGTATTTT.

The chain has TRBV6-5 and TRBJ1-2, with D perhaps matching TRBD1 (5 bases). The CDR3 totals 12 residues. Germline V gene sequence: CDR1 MNHEY, CDR2 SVGAGI. The V gene lost 6 bases and the J gene lost 4 bases, with 9 bases spanning the gap. CDR3 in DNA: TGTGCCAGCAGAGACAGAAGCTATGGCTACACCTTC. Translated, it gives CASRDRSYGYTF.

This chain joins TRBV28 and TRBJ2-1; D gene unclear. Germline assignment: CDR1 MDHEN and CDR2 SYDVKM. The CDR3 runs 12 residues. V was clipped by 6 bases and J by 16 bases, with 19 bases between them. CDR3 region: CASSPGLSPFFF. The CDR3 nucleotides are TGTGCCAGCAGCCCGGGTCTTTCCCCGTTTTTCTTC. Looking up the rest from reference TRBV28 and TRBJ2-1 gives the full variable domain: DVKVTQSSRYLVKRTGEKVFLECVQDMDHENMFWYRQDPGLGLRLIYFSYDVKMKEKGDIPEGYSVSREKKERFSLILESASTNQTSMYLCASSPGLSPFFFGPGTRLTVL.

This clone has only one observation. The gene calls are TRBV7-2 and TRBJ2-7, with D perhaps matching TRBD1 (6 bases). CDR1 SGHTA and CDR2 FQGNSA come from the germline V gene. The CDR3 is made up of 14 amino acids. The V end was cut by 0 bases, the J end by 2 bases, with 8 bases between. The CDR3 loop reads CASSLAGTTYEQYF. The CDR3 region has the DNA TGTGCCAGCAGCTTAGCTGGGACAACCTACGAGCAGTACTTC.